Listed below are T cell receptor beta chains from one sample, sequenced in a study of T cells after posttransplantation cyclophosphamide. Clones were sequenced by immunoSEQ multiplex PCR, and TCRdb holds only the in-frame ones, with some missing. The sample contains around 15,000 clones, 80% to 90% of which appear only once. The sequences come from PBMCs, collected 441 days after allogeneic stem cell transplant with calcineurin inhibitor and methotrexate. The receptor set was obtained from a male patient aged 25-45 years who received an allogeneic stem cell transplant from an unrelated donor, was CMV-positive, and had acute and chronic GVHD. Some T cells may have originated in the graft donor. CDR3s include the opening cysteine and the closing phenylalanine or tryptophan. A D gene is named only where the DNA matches it firmly. Size values are once, few and many counts, or a class for expanded clones, and some rows have none.

TRBD1	TRBJ2-2	.	TRBV7-9	TGTGCCAGCAGCTTAGCCGGGACAGGGTTCGTCGGGGAGCTGTTTTTT	CASSLAGTGFVGELFF
.	TRBJ1-2	.	TRBV5-1	TGCGCCAGCAGCTCCGAGGGTAATCCCGGCTATGGCTACACCTTC	CASSSEGNPGYGYTF
TRBD1	TRBJ1-1	.	TRBV15	TGTGCCACCAGCAGAAGCGGGACAGGGAAAGGGGGCTCTGAAGCTTTCTTT	CATSRSGTGKGGSEAFF
.	TRBJ1-3	.	TRBV5-4	TGTGCCAGCAGTGCTGGAGGGGCAGACTCTGGAAACACCATATATTTT	CASSAGGADSGNTIYF
.	TRBJ1-1	.	TRBV5-4	TGTGCCAGCAGCTTAAGGGGGTCGCTCCCGAACACTGAAGCTTTCTTT	CASSLRGSLPNTEAFF
TRBD2	TRBJ2-1	.	TRBV9	TGTGCCAGCAGTAATCAGCGGGAGGGCCTCAATGAGCAGTTCTTC	CASSNQREGLNEQFF
.	TRBJ1-1	once	TRBV28	TGTGCCAGCCTCAGGTCGGAGGGCCCTGAAGCTTTCTTT	CASLRSEGPEAFF
TRBD2	TRBJ2-7	.	TRBV6-5	TGTGCCAGCAGTTACTCGACTAGCCGCGAGCAGTACTTC	CASSYSTSREQYF
.	TRBJ2-2	.	TRBV5-6	TGTGCCAGCAGCTTCGAGTTCGCGAACACCGGGGAGCTGTTTTTT	CASSFEFANTGELFF
.	TRBJ1-5	few	TRBV10-3	TGTGCCATCAGTGAGTTGGGGGGGTCCTATCAGCCCCAGCATTTT	CAISELGGSYQPQHF
TRBD1	TRBJ1-1	.	TRBV14	TGTGCCAGCAGCCAAGAACAGGGGTGGACTGAAGCTTTCTTT	CASSQEQGWTEAFF
TRBD1	TRBJ2-7	.	TRBV6-1	TGTGCCAGCAGTGTAACGACAGGGTACGAGCAGTACTTC	CASSVTTGYEQYF
.	TRBJ2-1	.	TRBV7-9	TGTGCCAGCAGCTTAGGACACGCTTCCTACAATGAGCAGTTCTTC	CASSLGHASYNEQFF
.	TRBJ1-1	.	TRBV7-2	TGTGCCAGCAGCCCGGACGGGGGTGGGACTGAAGCTTTCTTT	CASSPDGGGTEAFF
TRBD2	TRBJ2-1	few	TRBV7-2	TGTGCCAGCAGCTCTAGCGGGAGGGCCAATGAGCAGTTCTTC	CASSSSGRANEQFF
.	TRBJ2-7	.	TRBV5-6	TGTGCCAGCAGTTACTCCGCCGGCCTCGGGTACGAGCAGTACTTC	CASSYSAGLGYEQYF
.	TRBJ2-7	.	TRBV10-2	TGCGCCAGCACAATCGACAGGTCCTACGAGCAGTACTTC	CASTIDRSYEQYF
TRBD1	TRBJ2-3	.	TRBV5-1	TGCGCCAGCAGGCCTCGGGACAGGGCTAGCACAGATACGCAGTATTTT	CASRPRDRASTDTQYF
.	TRBJ1-2	.	TRBV7-9	TGTGCCACCTCCAAAGTGGGACACGACTATGGCTACACCTTC	CATSKVGHDYGYTF
.	TRBJ2-5	.	TRBV7-2	TGTGCCAGCAGCTCCAGGGTGTGGCAAGAGACCCAGTACTTC	CASSSRVWQETQYF
TRBD1	TRBJ2-5	.	TRBV9	TGTGCCAGCAGCGCACCTGGACAGGGGATGTTATTGGAGACCCAGTACTTC	CASSAPGQGMLLETQYF
TRBD1	TRBJ1-2	.	TRBV9	TGTGCCAGCAGCGTAGGGGACAGGGGGGACTATGGCTACACCTTC	CASSVGDRGDYGYTF
TRBD1	TRBJ2-7	.	TRBV4-2	TGTGCCAGCAGCCCCCGGGACAGGGGGACCTACGAGCAGTACTTC	CASSPRDRGTYEQYF